A selection of T cell receptor beta chains follows, all from one sample in a study of cytomegalovirus exposure and HLA in healthy donors. TCRdb's copy holds only in-frame clones and misses some; the assay was immunoSEQ multiplex PCR. The sample lists some 110,000 clones; over 80% were seen once. Material for sequencing was PBMCs. Receptor source: a man aged 18 to 30 in good health and CMV-seronegative. Both conserved end residues are part of each CDR3. Fields, in order: V gene, D gene, J gene, clone size, CDR3 protein, CDR3 DNA. The D gene is left open where the match is weak. The size of a clone is reported for some rows only, either as once, few or many, or as a class for expanded clones.

>TRBV5-5|NA|TRBJ1-1|NA
CASSRDNRDTEAFF
TGTGCCAGCAGCAGAGATAACAGGGACACTGAAGCTTTCTTT
>TRBV7-3|TRBD2|TRBJ2-1|NA
CASSSLGGTYNEQFF
TGTGCCAGCAGCTCCCTGGGGGGGACCTACAATGAGCAGTTCTTC
>TRBV19|TRBD2|TRBJ2-7|NA
CASSSLAGDSHEQYF
TGTGCCAGTAGTTCCCTAGCGGGAGACAGCCACGAGCAGTACTTC
>TRBV29-1|NA|TRBJ2-7|once
CSVDGGRPYEQYF
TGCAGCGTTGACGGGGGGCGGCCCTACGAGCAGTACTTC
>TRBV9|NA|TRBJ2-5|once
CASSVEGTRGFREQYF
TGTGCCAGCAGCGTAGAGGGGACCCGGGGTTTTCGGGAGCAGTACTTC
>TRBV6-7|TRBD2|TRBJ2-5|NA
CASSLRGSGIQETQYF
TGTGCCAGCAGTCTCCGGGGTAGCGGGATACAAGAGACCCAGTACTTC
>TRBV4-3|NA|TRBJ2-3|NA
CASSQENSGGSTDTQYF
TGCGCCAGCAGCCAAGAAAATAGCGGAGGAAGCACAGATACGCAGTATTTT
>TRBV5-6|TRBD1|TRBJ2-3|NA
CASSPGDRGADTQYF
TGTGCCAGCAGCCCGGGGGACAGGGGGGCAGATACGCAGTATTTT
>TRBV27|NA|TRBJ1-2|NA
CASSSRDINYGYTF
TGTGCCAGCAGTTCCCGGGACATTAACTATGGCTACACCTTC
>TRBV9|NA|TRBJ2-1|NA
CASSVARGANNEQFF
TGTGCCAGCAGCGTAGCCCGGGGGGCCAACAATGAGCAGTTCTTC
>TRBV11-3|NA|TRBJ2-1|NA
CASSLGLYNEQFF
TGTGCCAGCAGCTTGGGGCTGTACAATGAGCAGTTCTTC
>TRBV7-9|NA|TRBJ1-2|NA
CASSLQQARGYTF
TGTGCCAGCAGCTTACAACAGGCCAGGGGCTACACCTTC
>TRBV29-1|NA|TRBJ1-2|NA
CSGLGARGGYTF
TGCAGCGGCCTGGGGGCCCGGGGTGGCTACACCTTC
>TRBV14|TRBD1|TRBJ1-1|NA
CASSLTGGMNTEAFF
TGTGCCAGCAGCTTGACAGGGGGGATGAACACTGAAGCTTTCTTT
>TRBV5-1|NA|TRBJ1-1|NA
CASSLYLPQVNTEAFF
TGCGCCAGCAGCTTGTACCTACCACAGGTGAACACTGAAGCTTTCTTT
>TRBV5-4|NA|TRBJ2-7|NA
CAIADGAYEQYF
TGTGCCATAGCGGACGGAGCCTACGAGCAGTACTTC
>TRBV7-2|NA|TRBJ1-1|once
CASSLGVGGTEAFF
TGTGCCAGCAGCTTAGGAGTAGGGGGAACTGAAGCTTTCTTT
>TRBV28|TRBD1|TRBJ1-1|NA
CASWDRPGSAAFF
TGTGCCAGCTGGGACAGGCCGGGGAGCGCAGCTTTCTTT
>TRBV7-2|NA|TRBJ1-5|NA
CASSLAPASGVRSNQPQHF
TGTGCCAGCAGCTTAGCGCCGGCCTCAGGGGTTAGAAGCAATCAGCCCCAGCATTTT
>TRBV6-1|NA|TRBJ2-7|once
CASTEMTGYSEQYF
TGTGCCAGCACAGAAATGACAGGATATTCGGAGCAGTACTTC
>TRBV10-3|NA|TRBJ2-6|few
CATLSGFGANVLTF
TGTGCCACGCTCTCGGGGTTCGGGGCCAACGTCCTGACTTTC
>TRBV11-2|NA|TRBJ1-1|NA
CASSLVGGGNTEAFF
TGTGCCAGCAGCTTAGTGGGGGGGGGAAACACTGAAGCTTTCTTT
>TRBV29-1|NA|TRBJ2-7|NA
CSVSGHRSSYEQYF
TGCAGCGTCTCGGGACATCGGAGCTCCTACGAGCAGTACTTC
>TRBV15|NA|TRBJ1-5|few
CATSTSRSNQPQHF
TGTGCCACCAGCACTTCCCGTAGCAATCAGCCCCAGCATTTT
>TRBV28|NA|TRBJ1-2|NA
CASSYSQGYTF
TGTGCCAGCAGTTATAGCCAGGGCTACACCTTC
>TRBV7-8|NA|TRBJ2-2|NA
CASSLIGGGKATGELFF
TGTGCCAGCAGCTTAATAGGGGGCGGGAAAGCGACCGGGGAGCTGTTTTTT
>TRBV6-1|NA|TRBJ2-6|NA
CASSVGGGVISGANVLTF
TGTGCCAGCAGTGTAGGAGGGGGGGTTATTTCTGGGGCCAACGTCCTGACTTTC
>TRBV6-1|TRBD2|TRBJ2-7|NA
CASSEEGSGGHEQYF
TGTGCCAGCAGTGAAGAGGGTAGCGGGGGGCACGAGCAGTACTTC
>TRBV7-7|TRBD1|TRBJ2-2|once
CASTFLTGGTGELFF
TGTGCCAGCACCTTCCTGACAGGGGGGACCGGGGAGCTGTTTTTT
>TRBV19|TRBD1|TRBJ2-3|NA
CASGKTGGLPDTQYF
TGTGCCAGCGGCAAGACAGGGGGGTTGCCAGATACGCAGTATTTT
>TRBV7-3|TRBD2|TRBJ2-7|NA
CASSPLGRAGEQYF
TGTGCCAGCAGCCCTCTAGGGAGGGCCGGCGAGCAGTACTTC
>TRBV28|TRBD2|TRBJ2-3|NA
CASSPGGSSGITQYF
TGTGCCAGCAGCCCCGGGGGGTCTAGCGGTATTACGCAGTATTTT
>TRBV6-5|NA|TRBJ1-4|few
CASSSLGGEVEKLFF
TGTGCCAGCAGTTCCTTAGGAGGGGAGGTTGAAAAACTGTTTTTT
>TRBV19|NA|TRBJ1-5|NA
CASSDRQPQHF
TGTGCCAGTAGTGATAGACAGCCCCAGCATTTT
>TRBV7-9|TRBD2|TRBJ2-1|NA
CASSLLGEAGGNEQFF
TGTGCCAGCAGCCTCTTAGGGGAAGCGGGGGGAAATGAGCAGTTCTTC
>TRBV18|TRBD1|TRBJ2-7|NA
CASSPRDRDHEQYF
TGTGCCAGCTCCCCCCGGGACAGGGACCACGAGCAGTACTTC
>TRBV7-9|NA|TRBJ2-1|NA
CASSFSQDSPTNEQFF
TGTGCCAGCAGCTTTTCCCAGGACTCCCCCACCAATGAGCAGTTCTTC
>TRBV27|NA|TRBJ1-2|NA
CASSKQGSGYTF
TGTGCCAGCAGTAAACAGGGATCCGGCTACACCTTC
>TRBV27|TRBD1|TRBJ2-2|NA
CASSFRQGADTGELFF
TGTGCCAGCAGTTTCCGACAGGGGGCAGACACCGGGGAGCTGTTTTTT
>TRBV19|NA|TRBJ2-1|NA
CASSSGIADEQFF
TGTGCCAGTAGTAGCGGGATAGCTGATGAGCAGTTCTTC
>TRBV30|TRBD1|TRBJ1-5|NA
CAWSHLDRAGQPQHF
TGTGCCTGGAGTCATTTGGACAGGGCGGGTCAGCCCCAGCATTTT
>TRBV7-2|TRBD1|TRBJ1-2|once
CASSLGTGDGYTF
TGTGCCAGCAGCTTAGGGACAGGGGACGGCTACACCTTC
>TRBV15|TRBD2|TRBJ2-3|NA
CATSRSPGLVLDTQYF
TGTGCCACCAGTAGATCACCGGGACTAGTTTTAGATACGCAGTATTTT
>TRBV19|TRBD2|TRBJ2-3|NA
CASRRTSGSADTQYF
TGTGCCAGTAGACGGACTAGCGGGAGCGCAGATACGCAGTATTTT
>TRBV5-1|TRBD1|TRBJ1-5|few
CASSLEDREHQPQHF
TGCGCCAGCAGCTTGGAGGACAGGGAACACCAGCCCCAGCATTTT
>TRBV2|TRBD2|TRBJ2-3|NA
CASTLAGVGTDTQYF
TGTGCCAGCACCTTAGCGGGAGTGGGCACAGATACGCAGTATTTT
>TRBV10-3|TRBD1|TRBJ1-1|NA
CAIRAGTGNAEAFF
TGTGCCATCAGGGCCGGGACAGGGAATGCTGAAGCTTTCTTT
>TRBV4-1|TRBD2|TRBJ2-7|NA
CASSQVPSGRMPEQYF
TGCGCCAGCAGCCAAGTTCCTAGCGGGAGGATGCCCGAGCAGTACTTC